Sequencing of this T cell receptor (beta chain) was carried out in a study of shared clonotypes between healthy human individuals. Study as a whole: The plates for each donor numbered three CD4 naive, three CD4 memory, two CD8 naive and one CD8 memory.

Study-wide points: The study drew on few donors, limiting represented genetic and exposure-history diversity. The study found about 5% of naive CD4 clonotypes shared across several donors.

Notes on this clone: The antigen remains undetermined.

The CDR3 has 16 residues. Germline CDR1 is LGHNA and CDR2 is YNFKEQ. The V and J ends lost 1 base and 4 bases respectively, with 14 bases between them. The genomic DNA of each subset was split evenly across several immunoSEQ plates. The assay was immunoSEQ multiplex PCR, and TCRdb's table has in-frame clones only and misses some. The sample lists over 2 million clones, around 90% occurring once. J is TRBJ1-3 and V is TRBV4-2; D not resolved. The sequence was obtained from a man in his late teens or twenties in good health. Some clones in this sample may be carry-over from other donors' samples. Sequenced material: naive CD4+ T cells from PBMCs. The subset: CD45RA+ positively selected. CDR3 nucleotides: TGTGCCAGCAGCCAAGTAGGCAGCGATCCGGGAAACACCATATATTTT. It specifies CASSQVGSDPGNTIYF.